This T cell receptor (beta chain) was identified during a study of blood T cell repertoires in COVID-19. Whole-study context: The United States, Italy and Spain supplied acute and convalescent COVID-19 samples. PBMCs, B-cell-depleted T cells, or T cells provided the cDNA or gDNA that made up the material.

Original methodology: Amplifying reference gene primers gave estimates of nucleated cell counts. Profiled with immunoSEQ multiplex PCR; TCRdb holds only in-frame clones, not every one. V, J and clone size were drawn from that table, and D and trimming were deduced from the DNA. The data contain 200,000 to 250,000 clones, 85% to 90% of them singletons. Trimming stripped 7 bases from V and 8 bases from J, with 21 bases between. There are 15 residues in the CDR3. CDR1 is SNHLY, CDR2 FYNNEI, per germline. The participants were between roughly 18 and 89 years old and came from about two dozen US areas. This TCR came from a woman aged 45 to 65 in a cohort exposed to, infected with or recovered from COVID-19 (not recorded which). Sequenced input: PBMCs or T cells enriched from blood (not recorded which). This rearrangement joins TRBV2 to TRBJ1-5; no definite D call. CDR3 nucleotides: TGTGCCAGCACTGCCCCGGAGGCGCAGGATGAGCCCCAGCATTTT. It encodes CASTAPEAQDEPQHF.